This passage covers 2 T cell receptor beta chains from one sample sequenced in a study of cytomegalovirus exposure and HLA in healthy donors. Profiled with immunoSEQ multiplex PCR; TCRdb holds only in-frame clones, not every one. The sample includes 150,000 to 180,000 clones, about 86% of them seen just once. The sample taken for sequencing was PBMCs. These receptors all come from a man aged 18-30 years in good health and CMV-seropositive.

This clone occurred a few times. The chain uses TRBV30 and TRBJ2-7; D is possibly TRBD1 (5 bases). V lost 0 bases and J lost 7, with 16 bases in between. CDR3 length: 14 residues. From germline, CDR1 is GTSNPN and CDR2 SVGIG (reference sequence). Here the CDR3 DNA reads TGTGCCTGGAGTGTAGCCGGCAGGGATAGTGAGCAGTACTTC. Protein product: CAWSVAGRDSEQYF.

Only a few counts were recorded for this clone. This chain joins TRBV5-1 and TRBJ1-5, with no clear D. The CDR3 is 15 amino acids. V was trimmed by 0 bases and J by 3 bases, leaving 10 bases between them. The germline V gene encodes CDR1 SGHRS and CDR2 YFSETQ. Written as DNA, the CDR3 is TGCGCCAGCAGCTTGGCCGGGGTCGCCAATCAGCCCCAGCATTTT. Protein sequence: CASSLAGVANQPQHF.